This entry features one TCR beta chain sequence. Its specific antigen is unknown. A read error may produce the germline difference seen at one junction end. A multiplex PCR system amplified the TCR beta CDR3 region, with a first 10-cycle round using 32 V-gene forward and 13 J-gene reverse primers. The first PCR round was done with a QIAGEN Multiplex PCR Kit, and the primer sequences were filed in Chinese patent CN105087789A. Illumina universal primers were added in a second PCR round performed with the Phusion High-Fidelity PCR Kit. The TCR libraries underwent paired-end sequencing with a read length of 151 bp on the Illumina HiSeq X Ten platform. Turning to the authors' computational methods: Cutadapt removed reads without multiplex PCR primers, PEAR merged read pairs, and MiXCR with default settings called CDR3 regions. Repertoire diversity was assessed by Shannon entropy, and clonality was calculated as one minus the Shannon entropy divided by the ln of the count of productive unique sequences. Dominant or high-frequency T-cell clones were defined as clonotypes at frequencies of at least 0.5%. TCRdb reran the public reads through fastp at Q25 and MiXCR, keeping productive beta chains. All rows with the same CDR3 protein become a single entry with the most common DNA and genes. The V and J calls and clone size come from TCRdb's table, not from the authors' own analysis. The sample yields about 2,900 distinct CDR3 sequences; around 25% were counted once. Of the sample, 15% to 20% falls within the top ten clones.

Genomic DNA was extracted from bulk tumor tissue and used as the TCR template, and 600 ng gDNA was amplified per sample. During surgery, several biopsies were collected from each primary tumor and placed as far from one another as possible within the tumor mass. The study cohort was described as untreated, and the patients were newly diagnosed NSCLC cases having curative surgery. Donors were about 16 newly diagnosed non-small cell lung cancer patients undergoing surgery with curative intent. A couple of independent pathologists examined the resected tumor masses. Only DNA and RNA samples of high quality went on to sequencing. This sample is part of a study of immune heterogeneity within non-small cell lung tumors (dated by TCRdb to 2017 to 2018). Regarding the study in general: By histology, the tumors included nine to eleven non-squamous carcinomas, 4 squamous cell carcinomas and 1 tumor not otherwise specified. To look at intratumoral immune heterogeneity, the study ran whole-exome sequencing, RNA-seq and TCR beta repertoire sequencing on several spatially distinct regions taken from every NSCLC tumor. Transcriptome data were available for just 40 to 50 loci from 12 patients, whereas TCR repertoire analysis spanned around 57 tumor loci from about 15 patients. Neoantigen binding to each patient's HLA alleles was predicted with netMHCpan-3.0 for mutant peptides of 8 to 11 amino acids. The study at large found these results: Within a patient, identical dominant CDR3B clonotypes were found to recur across loci, yet unique high-frequency clones were also harbored in different tumor locations. A statistically significant but moderate positive correlation (R around 0.33) was observed between local T-cell repertoire clonality and local tumor mutational burden. Individual patients mostly had different high-frequency TCR beta clonotypes.

The CDR3 starts with the cysteine, ends with the phenylalanine, and has 17 residues. Only CDR3 DNA is held: 51 bases, read in frame from base 1. CDR1 and CDR2, looked up from the germline V gene, are MNHNS and SASEGT. The sequence links TRBV6-1 to TRBJ1-1, with 12 bases matching TRBD1. The sample comprised lung tumor tissue. The TCR sequence derives from a female donor with non-small cell lung cancer. This receptor carries the CDR3 CAISTPGQGARNTEAFF. The nucleotide sequence is TGTGCCATCAGTACACCGGGACAGGGGGCGAGGAACACTGAAGCTTTCTTT.